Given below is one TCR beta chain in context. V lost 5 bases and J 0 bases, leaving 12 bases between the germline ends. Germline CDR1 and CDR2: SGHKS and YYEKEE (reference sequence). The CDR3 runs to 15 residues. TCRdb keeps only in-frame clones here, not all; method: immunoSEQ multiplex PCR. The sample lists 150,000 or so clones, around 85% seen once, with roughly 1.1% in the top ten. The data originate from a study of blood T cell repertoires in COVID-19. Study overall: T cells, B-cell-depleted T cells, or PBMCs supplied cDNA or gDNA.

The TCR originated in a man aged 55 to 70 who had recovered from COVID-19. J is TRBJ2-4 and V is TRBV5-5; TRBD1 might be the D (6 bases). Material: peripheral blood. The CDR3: CASRPGQLAKNIQYF. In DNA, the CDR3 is TGTGCCAGCAGACCGGGACAACTAGCCAAAAACATTCAGTACTTC. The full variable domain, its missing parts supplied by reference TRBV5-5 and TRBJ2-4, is DAGVTQSPTHLIKTRGQQVTLRCSPISGHKSVSWYQQVLGQGPQFIFQYYEKEERGRGNFPDRFSARQFPNYSSELNVNALLLGDSALYLCASRPGQLAKNIQYFGAGTRLSVL.